This paragraph covers one T cell receptor beta chain sequence. Its antigen is currently unknown. The primer mix had 60 Vbeta and 13 Jbeta primers. In the source study's methods: The count from a later analysis was 65 million to 90 million unique TCR beta chains, around 10 million of them shared. Assay: immunoSEQ multiplex PCR; the TCRdb copy retains only in-frame clones and omits some. That table gives V, J and clone size, and the DNA gave D and trimming. The table records fewer than 150,000 clones, under 80% of them present only once. The sample is drawn from a study of cytomegalovirus exposure and HLA in healthy donors. Findings of the study overall: A later analysis linked around 17,000 TCR beta sequences to HLA alleles at 0.05 false discovery rate.

V lost 4 bases and J 1 base, leaving 8 bases between the germline ends. The V gene's germline CDR1 is SGHRS and CDR2 YFSETQ. The CDR3 is made up of 13 amino acids. The TCR sequence derives from a woman aged 40 to 50 in good health and CMV-seropositive. The specimen sequenced was PBMCs. This sequence joins TRBV5-1 and TRBJ2-5, with D unclear. CDR3 coding DNA: TGCGCCAGCAGCCTTACACGCCAAGAGACCCAGTACTTC. This sequence encodes CASSLTRQETQYF.